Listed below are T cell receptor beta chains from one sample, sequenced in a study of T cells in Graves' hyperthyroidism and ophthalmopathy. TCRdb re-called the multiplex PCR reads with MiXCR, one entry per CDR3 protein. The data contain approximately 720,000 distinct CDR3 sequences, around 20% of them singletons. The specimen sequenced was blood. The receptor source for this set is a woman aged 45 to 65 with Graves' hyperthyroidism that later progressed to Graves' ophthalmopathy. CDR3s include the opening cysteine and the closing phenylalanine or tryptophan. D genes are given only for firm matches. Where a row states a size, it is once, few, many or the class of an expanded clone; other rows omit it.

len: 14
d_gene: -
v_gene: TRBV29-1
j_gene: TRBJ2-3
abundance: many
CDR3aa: CSALGRLGGDTQYF
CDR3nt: TGCAGCGCCCTAGGGCGACTAGGCGGAGATACGCAGTATTTT

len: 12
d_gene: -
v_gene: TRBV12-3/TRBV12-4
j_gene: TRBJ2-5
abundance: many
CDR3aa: CASSPSGETQYF
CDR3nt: TGTGCCAGCAGCCCCTCGGGAGAGACCCAGTACTTC

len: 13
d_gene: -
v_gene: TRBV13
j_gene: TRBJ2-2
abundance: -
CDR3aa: CASSLAEAGELFF
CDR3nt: TGTGCCAGCAGCCTAGCCGAGGCCGGGGAGCTGTTTTTT

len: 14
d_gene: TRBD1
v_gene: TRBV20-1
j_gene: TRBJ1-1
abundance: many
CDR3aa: CSATLTGGLTEAFF
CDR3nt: TGCAGTGCTACCCTGACAGGGGGGTTAACTGAAGCTTTCTTT

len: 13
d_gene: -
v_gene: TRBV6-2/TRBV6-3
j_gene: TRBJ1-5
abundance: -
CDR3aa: CASSYRPHQPQHF
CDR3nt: TGTGCCAGCAGTTACAGGCCTCATCAGCCCCAGCATTTT

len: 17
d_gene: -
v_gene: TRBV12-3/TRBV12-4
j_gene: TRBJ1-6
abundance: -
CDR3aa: CASSFTGRTADNSPLHF
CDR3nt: TGTGCCAGCAGCTTTACTGGGAGGACAGCAGATAATTCACCCCTCCACTTT

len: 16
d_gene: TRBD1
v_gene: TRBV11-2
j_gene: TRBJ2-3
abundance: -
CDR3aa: CASSLGWTGVRYTQYF
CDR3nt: TGTGCCAGCAGCTTAGGGTGGACAGGGGTTAGATATACGCAGTATTTT

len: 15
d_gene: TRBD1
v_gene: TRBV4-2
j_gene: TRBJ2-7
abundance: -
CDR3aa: CASSQAGQGVHEQYF
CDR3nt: TGTGCCAGCAGCCAAGCGGGACAGGGGGTCCACGAGCAGTACTTC

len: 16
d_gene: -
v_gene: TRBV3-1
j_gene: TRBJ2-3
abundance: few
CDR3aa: CASSQPEDGGSDTQYF
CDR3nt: TGTGCCAGCAGCCAGCCGGAGGACGGCGGATCAGATACGCAGTATTTT

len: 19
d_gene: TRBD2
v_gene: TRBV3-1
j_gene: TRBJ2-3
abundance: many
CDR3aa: CASSHLTFPKRGQGDTQYF
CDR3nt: TGTGCCAGCAGCCACCTCACCTTTCCAAAGCGGGGGCAGGGAGATACGCAGTATTTT

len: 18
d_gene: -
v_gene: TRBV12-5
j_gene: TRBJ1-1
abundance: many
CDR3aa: CASGLSTYRTDRNTEAFF
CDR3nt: TGTGCTAGTGGTTTGTCAACGTACAGGACGGACAGAAACACTGAAGCTTTCTTT

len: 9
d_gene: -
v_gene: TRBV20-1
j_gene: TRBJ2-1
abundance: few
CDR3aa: CSDHNEQFF
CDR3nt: TGCAGCGACCACAATGAGCAGTTCTTC

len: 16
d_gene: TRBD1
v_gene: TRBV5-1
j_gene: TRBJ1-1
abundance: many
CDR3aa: CASSLVMGTENTEAFF
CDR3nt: TGCGCCAGCAGCTTGGTGATGGGGACAGAGAACACTGAAGCTTTCTTT

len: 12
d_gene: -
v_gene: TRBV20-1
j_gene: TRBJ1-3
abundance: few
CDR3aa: CSQTGTGNTIYF
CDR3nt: TGCAGTCAGACAGGCACTGGAAACACCATATATTTT

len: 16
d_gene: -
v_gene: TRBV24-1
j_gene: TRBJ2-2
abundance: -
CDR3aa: CATSDTGPSNTGELFF
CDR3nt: TGTGCCACCAGTGACACCGGTCCCTCGAACACCGGGGAGCTGTTTTTT